This entry features one T cell receptor beta chain sequence. Its antigen is still unknown. Between the trimmed V and J ends, which lost 4 bases and 7 bases, there was a span of 8 bases. This CDR3 comprises 12 residues. The germline gives CDR1 SGHNT, CDR2 YYREEE (reference sequence). Assay used: immunoSEQ multiplex PCR; TCRdb lists only in-frame clones, some missing. The sample holds approximately 340,000 clones; approximately 81% are singletons and the top ten take 3.3%. The data stem from a study of Ad26.COV2.S vaccination and SARS-CoV-2 variants. Study-level background: Trial arm assignment for the donor was COV1001 Ad26.COV2.S. General observations from the study: Breadth of non-spike TCRs did not differ between vaccinees and placebo recipients.

Treatment given: roughly 20 received Ad26.COV2.S at low or high dose, single or two shots; five or six received placebo; per-sample allocation not given. Day 63 after the first vaccine or placebo injection was the time point for sampling. Expression of Wuhan-strain SARS-CoV-2 spike came from the Ad26 vector that formed the vaccine. The chain recombines TRBV5-4 with TRBJ2-2; no definite D call. The source of this sequence is a person between 18 and 59 years old who received the Ad26.COV2.S COVID-19 vaccine or a placebo. Sequences were derived from peripheral blood, sampled in a trial of Ad26.COV2.S vaccine versus placebo. Here the CDR3 DNA reads TGTGCCAGCAGCGCTATAGTCGGGGAGCTGTTTTTT. This sequence encodes CASSAIVGELFF.